Listed below are T cell receptor beta chains from one sample, sequenced in a study of blood T cells in healthy people across ages. Using its own MiXCR run on the 5' RACE reads, TCRdb lists one record per CDR3 protein. This table holds roughly 900,000 distinct CDR3 sequences, approximately 49% found once. The sample consisted of blood. The receptors derive from a man aged 25-45 years in good health. Both conserved end residues are part of each CDR3.

V gene	J gene	CDR3 protein
TRBV6-4	TRBJ1-2	CASSEGPGYGYTF
TRBV12-3/TRBV12-4	TRBJ1-2	CASNFGQPSISIYGYTF
TRBV20-1	TRBJ1-1	CSARDPATANTEAFF
TRBV10-3	TRBJ2-1	CAISYRGRESYNEQFF
TRBV27	TRBJ2-1	CASSLGTGVDEQFF
TRBV7-6	TRBJ1-5	CASSPGPRGRNQPQHF
TRBV20-1	TRBJ1-1	CSARGGRLNTEAFF
TRBV16	TRBJ1-2	CASSHPERQGGRGGYTF
TRBV10-3	TRBJ2-3	CAISEGLTDTQYF
TRBV20-1	TRBJ2-3	CSAPIGGGATDTQYF
TRBV6-5	TRBJ2-4	CASSYSGQGAKNIQYF
TRBV28	TRBJ2-7	CASSSGAGVREQYF
TRBV7-2	TRBJ2-3	CASHRFDTDTQYF
TRBV5-1	TRBJ2-2	CASSSPGRSNTGELFF
TRBV9	TRBJ2-3	CASSVDGGVDTQYF
TRBV20-1	TRBJ1-4	CSLKRGFSTNEKLFF
TRBV27	TRBJ2-1	CASSPTGRNEQFF
TRBV27	TRBJ1-5	CASSSLLRQGNNQPQHF
TRBV6-5	TRBJ1-6	CASSYSLPGSSYNSPLHF
TRBV27	TRBJ2-3	CASSWGGDTQYF